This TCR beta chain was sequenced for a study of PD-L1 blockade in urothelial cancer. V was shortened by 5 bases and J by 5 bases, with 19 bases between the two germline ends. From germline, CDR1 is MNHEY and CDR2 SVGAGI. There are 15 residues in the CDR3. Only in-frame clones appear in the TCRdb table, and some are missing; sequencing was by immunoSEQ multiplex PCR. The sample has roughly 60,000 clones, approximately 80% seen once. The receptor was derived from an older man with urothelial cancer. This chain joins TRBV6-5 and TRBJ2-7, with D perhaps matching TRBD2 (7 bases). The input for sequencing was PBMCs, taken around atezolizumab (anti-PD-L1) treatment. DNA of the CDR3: TGTGCCAGCAGTAGGGGGGGGAGGGCCCCCAACGAGCAGTACTTC. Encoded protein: CASSRGGRAPNEQYF.